The 13 T cell receptor beta chains in this list originate from one sample, sequenced in a study of CD8 T cells in Susac syndrome. An input of roughly 0.5 to 1 ug of RNA was subjected to reverse transcription using random hexamers. TCRdb reanalysed the immunoSEQ multiplex PCR reads using MiXCR and keeps one entry per CDR3 protein. The table includes over 120,000 distinct CDR3 sequences, 95% detected once. Material for sequencing was CD4+ T cells from PBMCs. The source of these receptors is a human donor with Susac syndrome.

This clonotype was counted between two and nine times. The V call is TRBV7-8, the J call TRBJ1-2, with D unresolved. The CDR3 loop spans 13 amino acids. V was pared by 1 base and J by 4 bases, with 7 bases between. The germline gives CDR1 SGHVS, CDR2 FQNEAQ. The CDR3 DNA sequence: TGTGCCAGCAGCTTAGAGACGGTCTATGGCTACACCTTC. Encoded protein: CASSLETVYGYTF.

V is TRBV20-1 and J is TRBJ2-3, with D unclear. V lost 3 bases to trimming and J lost 4 bases, with 11 bases between them. The germline V gene has CDR1 DFQATT and CDR2 SNEGSKA (reference sequence). There are 13 residues in the CDR3. The CDR3 DNA sequence: TGCAGTGCTAGCCCTGGCCTGGCAGATACGCAGTATTTT. It is translated as CSASPGLADTQYF.

The V and J genes are TRBV12-3 or TRBV12-4 and TRBJ1-3; 9 bases line up with TRBD1. V lost 4 bases and J lost 4; bases outside the gene matches: 2. This CDR3 comprises 14 residues. CDR3 loop: CASSYRGQGNTIYF. In DNA, the CDR3 is TGTGCCAGCAGTTACAGGGGGCAAGGAAACACCATATATTTT.

V usage is TRBV12-3 or TRBV12-4 and J usage is TRBJ1-6; D might be TRBD1 (6 bases). This CDR3 region has 15 residues. The V end lost 6 bases, the J end lost 4 bases, and 13 bases lay between the germline ends. The CDR3: CASSPRGAYNSPLHF. The CDR3, as DNA: TGTGCCAGCAGCCCTCGGGGGGCGTATAATTCACCCCTCCACTTT.

This rearrangement joins TRBV5-1 to TRBJ1-3; tentative D call: TRBD1 (5 bases). The CDR3 is 14 amino acids. The germline V gene has CDR1 SGHRS and CDR2 YFSETQ. V gave up 4 bases and J gave up 8 bases, with 16 bases separating them. CDR3 sequence: CASSGGTRTDTIYF. CDR3 bases: TGCGCCAGCAGCGGTGGGACCCGGACGGACACCATATATTTT.

The chain recombines TRBV7-2 with TRBJ2-7, with D maybe TRBD1 (9 bases). With 5 bases removed from V and 3 bases from J, the gap between germline ends came to 20 bases. This CDR3 spans 16 amino acids. The germline CDR1 and CDR2 sequences are SGHTA and FQGNSA. In DNA form, the CDR3 reads TGTGCCAGCAGCCCCCGGGGGGGGACAGGGATCTACGAGCAGTACTTC. This gives the protein CASSPRGGTGIYEQYF. Looking up the rest from reference TRBV7-2 and TRBJ2-7 gives the full variable domain: GAGVSQSPSNKVTEKGKDVELRCDPISGHTALYWYRQSLGQGLEFLIYFQGNSAPDKSGLPSDRFSAERTGGSVSTLTIQRTQQEDSAVYLCASSPRGGTGIYEQYFGPGTRLTVT.

The chain has TRBV4-1 and TRBJ2-1; TRBD1 or TRBD2 may be the D gene (6 bases each). V lost 0 bases and J lost 5, with 11 bases in between. CDR1 and CDR2 (germline): MGHRA, YSYEKL. The CDR3 contains 15 residues. The CDR3 sequence: CASSQEGGNDNEQFF. The CDR3 nucleotides are TGCGCCAGCAGCCAAGAAGGGGGGAATGACAATGAGCAGTTCTTC.

V is TRBV20-1 and J is TRBJ1-6, with D perhaps matching TRBD1 (6 bases). V lost 6 bases and J 7 bases, leaving 16 bases between the germline ends. The germline V gene has CDR1 DFQATT and CDR2 SNEGSKA (reference sequence). The CDR3 is 14 residues long. The CDR3 nucleotides read TGCAGTGCAAGAAGACAGGCCCCGAATTCACCCCTCCACTTT. Residues: CSARRQAPNSPLHF.

This clonotype came up once. The rearrangement links TRBV30 to TRBJ1-4, with D possibly matching TRBD1 (5 bases). The CDR3 spans 12 residues. Germline CDR1 GTSNPN, CDR2 SVGIG (reference sequence). Trimming shortened V by 6 bases and J by 8 bases, and 13 bases separated the two germline ends. The CDR3: CACRDDGEKLFF. The CDR3 DNA sequence: TGTGCCTGCCGGGACGATGGAGAAAAACTGTTTTTT.

The chain employs TRBV7-9 and TRBJ1-2; unclear D gene. Per the germline V gene, CDR1 is SEHNR and CDR2 is FQNEAQ (reference sequence). The CDR3 loop spans 13 amino acids. V shed 3 bases and J shed 5 bases, with 10 bases lying between them. The chain's CDR3 is CASSLEGTYGYTF. The CDR3 nucleotides are TGTGCCAGCAGCTTGGAGGGAACGTATGGCTACACCTTC. Based on the CDR3 plus reference TRBV7-9 and TRBJ1-2, the full variable domain is DTGVSQNPRHKITKRGQNVTFRCDPISEHNRLYWYRQTLGQGPEFLTYFQNEAQLEKSRLLSDRFSAERPKGSFSTLEIQRTEQGDSAMYLCASSLEGTYGYTFGSGTRLTVV.

The V call is TRBV5-6, the J call TRBJ1-1; D is possibly TRBD1 (5 bases). The CDR3 runs 13 residues. Germline assignment: CDR1 SGHDT and CDR2 YYEEEE. Trimming took 4 bases from V and 5 from J, leaving 12 bases between them. CDR3 DNA: TGTGCCAGCAGCCGTCCGTCAGGGACTGAAGCTTTCTTT. Residues: CASSRPSGTEAFF.

The chain carries TRBV20-1 and TRBJ1-1; 7 nucleotides match TRBD1. Germline CDR1 and CDR2: DFQATT and SNEGSKA (reference sequence). The CDR3 extends over 16 amino acids. V was clipped by 0 bases and J by 3 bases; unmatched bases: 10. CDR3 sequence: CSARDSAGQQYTEAFF. Here the CDR3 DNA reads TGCAGTGCTAGAGATAGTGCGGGACAGCAGTACACTGAAGCTTTCTTT.

The genes are TRBV7-2 and TRBJ2-3, with a tentative D call TRBD2 (5 bases). The CDR3 runs to 14 residues. V was shortened by 3 bases and J by 2 bases, with 9 bases between the two germline ends. Germline V gene sequence: CDR1 SGHTA, CDR2 FQGNSA. This CDR3 reads CASSFGGYTDTQYF. In DNA, the CDR3 is TGTGCCAGCAGCTTCGGCGGGTACACAGATACGCAGTATTTT. The full variable domain, in which reference TRBV7-2 and TRBJ2-3 provide the parts outside the CDR3, is GAGVSQSPSNKVTEKGKDVELRCDPISGHTALYWYRQSLGQGLEFLIYFQGNSAPDKSGLPSDRFSAERTGGSVSTLTIQRTQQEDSAVYLCASSFGGYTDTQYFGPGTRLTVL.